The clone carrying this TCR beta chain showed up many times. Its antigen remains unknown. Individual cDNA molecules each received unique molecular identifiers attached to them. From the 5' RACE reads, TCRdb called clonotypes with MiXCR, one entry per CDR3 protein. The sample records around 100,000 distinct CDR3 sequences, 16% being singletons. This specimen comes from a study of early T cells in non-severe SARS-CoV-2 infection. Turning to the study itself: Unsorted whole-blood RNA was sequenced in bulk, leaving chains unpaired. Broader study findings: Using VDJdb, the matching emphasized anti-spike CD8 responses while missing private and CD4 specificities.

Germline-derived CDR1 and CDR2 are MNHNY and SVGAGI (reference sequence). CDR3 size: 13 residues. The V end lost 2 bases, the J end lost 8 bases, and 12 bases lay between the germline ends. The sample was whole blood. This chain uses TRBV6-6 with TRBJ1-1, with D possibly matching TRBD1 (6 bases). The receptor comes from an adult who was a healthcare worker with PCR-confirmed SARS-CoV-2 infection or an uninfected control (not recorded which). The CDR3 DNA reads as TGTGCCAGCAGTTACAGGGGGTTTACCGAAGCTTTCTTT. Protein sequence: CASSYRGFTEAFF.